Presented here are 8 T cell receptor beta chains from one specimen sequenced in a study of OX40 agonist ivuxolimab in advanced cancers. The library was obtained by the immunoSEQ multiplex PCR assay. Here the immuneACCESS table is served through TCRdb, limited to in-frame sequences with V and J called. Missing clones are a known gap in these copies; in checked studies unresolved V genes cover under half, and the rest lacks a known reason. This sample gives 37,000 or so clones in total; roughly 90% of them show up just once. The top ten hold 15% to 20% of the sample. Sequences were derived from CD4+ or CD8+ T cells sorted from blood, sampled in a trial of the OX40 agonist ivuxolimab. These receptors came from an adult with an advanced solid tumor such as melanoma, head and neck, liver or kidney cancer.

The chain couples TRBV19 to TRBJ1-6, with D possibly TRBD1 on 5 matching bases. Trimming took off 6 bases at V and 4 bases at J, with 10 bases between the two ends. Germline CDR1 and CDR2: LNHDA and SQIVND (reference sequence). The CDR3 contains 14 residues. The CDR3 DNA follows: TGTGCCAGTAGCACGACAGTTTATAATTCACCCCTCCACTTT. It encodes CASSTTVYNSPLHF.

The V gene is TRBV27, the J gene TRBJ2-1; 7 bases match TRBD1. Germline V lookup: CDR1 MNHEY, CDR2 SMNVEV (reference sequence). CDR3 length: 17 amino acids. V lost 7 bases, J lost 0 bases, and 12 bases stayed unmatched. The DNA for the CDR3 is TGTGCCAGCACTATTACAGGGGCAGAATACTCCTACAATGAGCAGTTCTTC. Residues: CASTITGAEYSYNEQFF.

The chain links TRBV6-5 to TRBJ1-4; no definite D call. Germline assignment: CDR1 MNHEY and CDR2 SVGAGI. V lost 6 bases and J lost 8, with 16 bases in between. The CDR3 extends over 14 amino acids. The CDR3: CASRTGPRREKLFF. The CDR3 coding sequence is TGTGCCAGCAGGACGGGCCCCAGGAGGGAAAAACTGTTTTTT.

V gene TRBV7-9 combines with J gene TRBJ2-3; no clear D. The germline V and J ends were trimmed by 1 base and 4 bases, with 3 bases remaining between them. Germline assignment: CDR1 SEHNR and CDR2 FQNEAQ (reference sequence). The CDR3 totals 12 residues. CDR3 DNA sequence: TGTGCCAGCAGCTTAGGGGCAGATACGCAGTATTTT. It specifies CASSLGADTQYF.

This sequence joins TRBV7-8 and TRBJ2-3, with TRBD1 matching 9 bases. CDR1 is SGHVS, CDR2 FQNEAQ, per germline. J was trimmed by 3 bases and V by 5 bases; bases with no gene match: 12. The CDR3 extends over 17 amino acids. CDR3 residues: CASSARPGTGMTDTQYF. The CDR3 region has the DNA TGTGCCAGCAGCGCACGCCCCGGGACAGGGATGACAGATACGCAGTATTTT.

This clone was found a few times. The chain couples TRBV4-1 to TRBJ1-4; D may be TRBD1 (5 bases). The length of the CDR3 is 16 residues. The V and J ends lost 1 base and 3 bases respectively, with 12 bases between them. Germline V gene sequence: CDR1 MGHRA, CDR2 YSYEKL. The CDR3 nucleotides are TGCGCCAGCAGCCAAGGGGGGGGAATAGCTAATGAAAAACTGTTTTTT. Translating gives CASSQGGGIANEKLFF.

The rearrangement uses TRBV4-3 and TRBJ1-3, with 8 bases matching TRBD1. Germline assignment: CDR1 LGHNA and CDR2 YSLEER. The trim removed 4 bases at V and 2 bases at J, leaving 7 bases unmatched. The CDR3 loop spans 16 amino acids. The CDR3 region is CASSPSGQAAGNTIYF. The DNA for the CDR3 is TGCGCCAGCAGCCCCTCGGGACAGGCTGCTGGAAACACCATATATTTT.

This chain links TRBV5-6 with TRBJ2-7; D may be TRBD1 or TRBD2 (5 bases each). This CDR3 is built from 12 residues. The V gene's germline CDR1 is SGHDT and CDR2 YYEEEE. V was clipped by 3 bases and J by 2 bases, with 6 bases between them. CDR3 in DNA: TGTGCCAGCAGCTGGGACCCCTACGAGCAGTACTTC. The encoded protein is CASSWDPYEQYF.